In this sample, the clone carrying this T cell receptor beta chain turned up a few times. V gave up 7 bases and J gave up 8 bases, with 17 bases separating them. The CDR3 loop spans 13 amino acids. Germline V gene lookup returns CDR1 MNHEY and CDR2 SVGEGT. Patients aged 18 to 65 had newly diagnosed hyperthyroidism of under 2 months' duration. Diagnosis rested on symptoms, serum thyroxine and TRAb, thyroid ultrasound, and orbital computed tomography. The data were taken from a study of T cells in Graves' hyperthyroidism and ophthalmopathy. Template material for amplifying TCR beta CDR3 regions consisted of RNA transcripts. HTBI primers were used for first-round RT-PCR of the TCR CDR3. TCRdb re-analysed the multiplex PCR reads in MiXCR, keeping a single row per CDR3 protein. The table records about 770,000 distinct CDR3 sequences, roughly a sixth of them present only once.

The sequence was collected from a woman between 45 and 60 years old with Graves' hyperthyroidism that later progressed to Graves' ophthalmopathy. This chain joins TRBV6-2 or TRBV6-3 and TRBJ1-2, with a possible D match to TRBD1 (6 bases). Sequenced sample: blood. This CDR3 reads CASNSQGSWGYTF. In DNA, the CDR3 is TGTGCCAGCAATTCACAGGGATCTTGGGGCTACACCTTC.